This entry features one TCR beta chain sequence. The data are from a study of T-cell memory formation after mild COVID-19. Germline V CDR1 and CDR2: SGHRS, YFSETQ. The CDR3 loop spans 18 amino acids. V was trimmed by 4 bases and J by 2 bases, leaving 23 bases between them. Each CDR3 protein gets one entry after TCRdb re-called the 5' RACE reads with MiXCR. This sample has 150,000 to 200,000 distinct CDR3 sequences, with 31% found just once. The sample taken for sequencing was PBMCs or a T cell subset sorted from them (not recorded which). This chain joins TRBV5-1 and TRBJ2-3; a possible D gene is TRBD1 (6 bases). The clonotype comes from an adult woman who had mild COVID-19 (a few samples of this study predate the infection). Cell type and time point are not known. CDR3 amino acids: CASSRAPSVGATTDTQYF. CDR3 in DNA: TGCGCCAGCAGCAGAGCTCCTTCAGTGGGGGCTACCACAGATACGCAGTATTTT.